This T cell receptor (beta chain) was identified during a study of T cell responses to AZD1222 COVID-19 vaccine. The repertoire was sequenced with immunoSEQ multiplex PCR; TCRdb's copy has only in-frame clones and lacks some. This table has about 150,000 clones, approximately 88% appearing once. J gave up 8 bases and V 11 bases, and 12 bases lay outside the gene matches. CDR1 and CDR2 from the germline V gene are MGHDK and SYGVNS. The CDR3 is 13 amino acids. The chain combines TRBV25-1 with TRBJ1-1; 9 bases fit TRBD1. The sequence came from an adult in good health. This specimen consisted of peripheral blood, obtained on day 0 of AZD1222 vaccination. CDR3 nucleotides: TGTGCCTCCAACCCCGACAGGGGGGTCGAAGCTTTCTTT. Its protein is CASNPDRGVEAFF.